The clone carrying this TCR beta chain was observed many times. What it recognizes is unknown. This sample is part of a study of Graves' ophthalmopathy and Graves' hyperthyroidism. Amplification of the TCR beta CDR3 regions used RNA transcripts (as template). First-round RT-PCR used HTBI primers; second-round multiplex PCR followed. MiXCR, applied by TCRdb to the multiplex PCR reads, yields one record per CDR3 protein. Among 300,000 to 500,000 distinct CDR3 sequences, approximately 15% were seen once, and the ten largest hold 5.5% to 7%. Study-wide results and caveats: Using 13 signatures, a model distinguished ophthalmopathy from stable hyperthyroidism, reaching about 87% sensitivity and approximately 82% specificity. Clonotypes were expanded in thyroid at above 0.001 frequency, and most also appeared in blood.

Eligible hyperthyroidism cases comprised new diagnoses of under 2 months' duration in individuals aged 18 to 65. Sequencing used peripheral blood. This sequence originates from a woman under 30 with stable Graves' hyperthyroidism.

CDR3 in amino acids: CATSTGNGRSSGNTIYF. CDR3 in DNA: TGTGCCACCAGCACGGGGAATGGACGGAGCTCTGGAAACACCATATATTTT. This sequence joins TRBV15 and TRBJ1-3; D is unresolved. V lost 4 bases and J lost 0, with 16 bases in between. The germline V gene encodes CDR1 LNHNV and CDR2 YYDKDF (reference sequence). The CDR3 length is 17 residues.